This is a list of T cell receptor beta chains from one sample in a study of cytomegalovirus exposure and HLA in healthy donors. Clones were read by immunoSEQ multiplex PCR, and TCRdb kept only the in-frame ones, dropping some. The sample gives about 180,000 clones, almost 85% of which show up once; roughly 0.5% is in the top ten. The sequencing sample was made of PBMCs. These receptors were taken from a woman between 45 and 60 years old in good health and CMV-seronegative. CDR3s include the opening cysteine and the closing phenylalanine or tryptophan. The order of the fields is CDR3 length, D gene, J gene, clone size, V gene, CDR3 protein, CDR3 DNA. A D gene is named only where the DNA matches it firmly. Not all rows give a size; the values are once, few, many and, for expanded clones, a class.

>16|TRBD2|TRBJ2-3|NA|TRBV6-5
CASSYSPGSGGDTQYF
TGTGCCAGCAGTTACTCCCCAGGATCGGGAGGGGATACGCAGTATTTT
>14|NA|TRBJ2-2|NA|TRBV23-1
CAIPTAGFTGELFF
TGCGCCATCCCCACGGCAGGATTCACCGGGGAGCTGTTTTTT
>18|TRBD2|TRBJ2-1|NA|TRBV4-3
CASSQLARGGGVYNEQFF
TGCGCCAGCAGCCAACTCGCCCGGGGCGGGGGGGTTTACAATGAGCAGTTCTTC
>14|NA|TRBJ2-7|few|TRBV21-1
CASRQRGHLYGQYF
TGTGCCAGCCGCCAGCGGGGGCATTTATATGGGCAGTACTTC
>16|NA|TRBJ2-2|NA|TRBV5-5
CASRSSGIPGTGELFF
TGTGCCAGCAGATCTTCCGGGATCCCGGGCACCGGGGAGCTGTTTTTT
>14|NA|TRBJ2-7|NA|TRBV28
CASSFQGSGREQYF
TGTGCCAGCAGTTTTCAGGGGTCCGGACGCGAGCAGTACTTC
>13|NA|TRBJ1-3|once|TRBV19
CASKQSSGNTIYF
TGTGCCAGCAAACAGAGCTCTGGAAACACCATATATTTT
>14|TRBD1|TRBJ1-2|once|TRBV27
CASRSTGEGYGYTF
TGTGCCAGCAGGTCGACAGGGGAAGGCTATGGCTACACCTTC
>16|NA|TRBJ1-1|NA|TRBV28
CASSPIQVTMNTEAFF
TGTGCCAGCAGTCCCATACAGGTTACCATGAACACTGAAGCTTTCTTT
>13|TRBD2|TRBJ2-3|NA|TRBV29-1
CSVALAGLNTQYF
TGCAGCGTTGCTCTAGCGGGGTTAAATACGCAGTATTTT
>13|TRBD1|TRBJ1-3|NA|TRBV2
CASTAGQGAIIYF
TGTGCCAGCACCGCGGGACAGGGGGCTATCATATATTTT
>16|TRBD2|TRBJ2-1|NA|TRBV7-3
CASSSHRGSLGNEQFF
TGTGCCAGCAGCTCCCATCGCGGGAGCCTGGGCAATGAGCAGTTCTTC
>13|NA|TRBJ1-2|NA|TRBV13
CASSLDRVKGYTF
TGTGCCAGCAGCTTAGACAGGGTAAAGGGCTACACCTTC
>12|NA|TRBJ1-5|NA|TRBV5-8
CASSLVDQPQHF
TGTGCCAGCAGCTTGGTAGATCAGCCCCAGCATTTT
>17|TRBD1|TRBJ2-6|few|TRBV5-4
CASSLQGALSGANVLTF
TGTGCCAGCAGCTTGCAGGGGGCGCTTTCTGGGGCCAACGTCCTGACTTTC
>16|TRBD1|TRBJ2-2|NA|TRBV25-1
CASSDNRGPFTGELFF
TGTGCCAGCAGTGACAACAGGGGACCGTTCACCGGGGAGCTGTTTTTT
>14|TRBD2|TRBJ2-7|NA|TRBV6-6
CATSGGSGSPGQYF
TGTGCCACATCGGGGGGGAGCGGGAGCCCCGGGCAGTACTTC
>15|NA|TRBJ2-2|NA|TRBV5-1
CASSFSNTHTGELFF
TGCGCCAGCAGCTTTTCGAACACCCACACCGGGGAGCTGTTTTTT
>16|TRBD2|TRBJ2-3|NA|TRBV7-9
CASSSAGTSGTDTQYF
TGTGCCAGCAGTTCCGCCGGGACTAGCGGCACAGATACGCAGTATTTT
>15|NA|TRBJ1-1|NA|TRBV27
CASSIAGVIYTEAFF
TGTGCCAGCAGTATAGCGGGTGTGATCTACACTGAAGCTTTCTTT
>18|TRBD2|TRBJ2-7|NA|TRBV4-1
CASSQDIAGGPSSYEQYF
TGCGCCAGCAGCCAAGATATAGCGGGAGGCCCCTCCTCCTACGAGCAGTACTTC
>18|TRBD1|TRBJ1-2|NA|TRBV28
CASTSLEGAAGWLLGYTF
TGTGCCAGCACATCACTGGAGGGGGCCGCTGGTTGGCTCCTTGGCTACACCTTC
>13|NA|TRBJ2-3|NA|TRBV29-1
CSALQGSTDTQYF
TGCAGCGCATTGCAGGGTAGCACAGATACGCAGTATTTT
>16|TRBD1|TRBJ1-1|NA|TRBV19
CASTHRGLGWRTEAFF
TGTGCCAGTACTCACAGGGGATTGGGGTGGCGCACTGAAGCTTTCTTT
>18|TRBD1|TRBJ1-4|few|TRBV28
CASSLQGTGVRVNEKLFF
TGTGCCAGCAGTTTACAAGGGACAGGGGTGAGAGTGAATGAAAAACTGTTTTTT
>14|TRBD1|TRBJ2-2|NA|TRBV2
CARQGDTNTGELFF
TGTGCCAGACAGGGGGACACGAACACCGGGGAGCTGTTTTTT
>13|TRBD1|TRBJ1-2|NA|TRBV29-1
CSVGRGPTYGYTF
TGCAGCGTTGGCAGGGGGCCGACCTATGGCTACACCTTC
>16|TRBD2|TRBJ2-3|NA|TRBV2
CASGRVAGGITDTQYF
TGTGCCAGCGGACGGGTAGCGGGGGGCATTACAGATACGCAGTATTTT
>11|TRBD1|TRBJ1-1|NA|TRBV20-1
CSGTGNTEAFF
TGCAGTGGGACAGGGAACACTGAAGCTTTCTTT
>14|TRBD1|TRBJ1-1|NA|TRBV2
CATAAEGAGTEAFF
TGTGCCACCGCCGCCGAGGGGGCGGGAACTGAAGCTTTCTTT
>16|NA|TRBJ1-2|NA|TRBV28
CASSFNRGRGDYGYTF
TGTGCCAGCAGTTTCAACCGTGGCAGGGGAGACTATGGCTACACCTTC
>15|TRBD2|TRBJ2-1|NA|TRBV7-2
CASSPTGGSYNEQFF
TGTGCCAGCAGCCCAACCGGGGGGTCCTACAATGAGCAGTTCTTC
>15|TRBD1|TRBJ1-1|NA|TRBV19
CASSTRTGLDTEAFF
TGTGCCAGTAGTACGCGGACAGGGCTCGACACTGAAGCTTTCTTT
>13|NA|TRBJ2-3|NA|TRBV28
CASAETSTDTQYF
TGTGCCAGCGCGGAAACTAGCACAGATACGCAGTATTTT
>15|NA|TRBJ2-1|NA|TRBV28
CASQPPLGGNNEQFF
TGTGCCAGTCAACCCCCCCTCGGGGGAAACAATGAGCAGTTCTTC
>17|TRBD1|TRBJ1-4|NA|TRBV9
CASSVGKGGGTNEKLFF
TGTGCCAGCAGCGTAGGAAAAGGGGGCGGAACTAATGAAAAACTGTTTTTT
>14|NA|TRBJ2-7|NA|TRBV6-5
CATTSRRGAYEQYF
TGTGCCACCACCTCCCGGCGGGGCGCCTACGAGCAGTACTTC
>15|TRBD1|TRBJ2-7|NA|TRBV19
CASSETGFGTYEQYF
TGTGCCAGTAGTGAGACAGGGTTTGGGACCTACGAGCAGTACTTC
>14|TRBD1|TRBJ1-2|NA|TRBV6-1
CASTGTGEAYGYTF
TGTGCCAGCACCGGGACAGGGGAGGCCTATGGCTACACCTTC
>15|NA|TRBJ2-5|NA|TRBV28
CASSSVREVQETQYF
TGTGCCAGCAGCTCCGTTAGAGAGGTCCAAGAGACCCAGTACTTC
>18|TRBD1|TRBJ2-6|NA|TRBV27
CASSPWDRLGPGANVLTF
TGTGCCAGCAGTCCTTGGGACAGGCTGGGTCCTGGGGCCAACGTCCTGACTTTC
>16|NA|TRBJ2-3|NA|TRBV27
CASRRGGDWGTDTQYF
TGTGCCAGCAGGAGGGGTGGGGACTGGGGCACAGATACGCAGTATTTT
>15|TRBD1|TRBJ2-1|NA|TRBV5-8
CASSLQGEYYNEQFF
TGTGCCAGCAGCTTACAGGGGGAGTATTACAATGAGCAGTTCTTC
>16|NA|TRBJ2-5|NA|TRBV10-1
CASSDHQTDVSETQYF
TGCGCCAGCAGTGATCACCAGACAGATGTCAGCGAGACCCAGTACTTC
>17|TRBD1|TRBJ1-5|NA|TRBV19
CASSIDPTGTGIQPQHF
TGTGCCAGTAGTATAGATCCGACGGGGACAGGGATCCAGCCCCAGCATTTT
>14|NA|TRBJ2-2|NA|TRBV2
CASSATANTGELFF
TGTGCCAGCAGTGCTACAGCGAACACCGGGGAGCTGTTTTTT
>16|NA|TRBJ1-5|NA|TRBV19
CASSIKYREGNQPQHF
TGTGCCAGTAGTATCAAGTACAGGGAAGGCAATCAGCCCCAGCATTTT
>14|NA|TRBJ1-2|NA|TRBV28
CASSQGAGDYGYTF
TGTGCCAGCAGCCAAGGAGCGGGCGACTATGGCTACACCTTC
>14|NA|TRBJ1-1|few|TRBV5-4
CASSFRGGRTEAFF
TGTGCCAGCAGCTTTCGGGGGGGTAGGACTGAAGCTTTCTTT
>13|NA|TRBJ2-7|NA|TRBV27
CASSITRDGEQYF
TGTGCCAGCAGTATAACGCGGGACGGCGAGCAGTACTTC